Listed below are T cell receptor beta chains from one sample, sequenced in a study of CD4 and CD8 cells across lung adenocarcinoma regions. TCRdb fed the PCR reads into MiXCR, producing one record per CDR3 protein. Of approximately 25,000 distinct CDR3 sequences listed, around 56% were seen once; the top ten hold approximately 46%. Material for sequencing was CD8+ T cells from the center of a lung tumor. These receptors were taken from a male donor with lung adenocarcinoma. The CD4 and CD8 labels of this study may be unreliable. The CDR3 runs from the conserved cysteine through the conserved F or W. A D gene is named only where the DNA matches it firmly. The size of a clone is reported for some rows only, either as once, few or many, or as a class for expanded clones.

v_call: TRBV27; d_call: .; j_call: TRBJ2-7; clone_size: medium-sized; cdr3_nt: TGTGCCAGCAGTCCCCGGGCCGGCTCCTACGAGCAGTACTTC; cdr3_aa: CASSPRAGSYEQYF
v_call: TRBV10-3; d_call: .; j_call: TRBJ2-3; clone_size: .; cdr3_nt: TGTGCCACGGGGCTGTGTGACACAGATATGCAGTACTTT; cdr3_aa: CATGLCDTDMQYF
v_call: TRBV25-1; d_call: TRBD2; j_call: TRBJ2-5; clone_size: .; cdr3_nt: TGTGCCAGCAGACCCCACGGGGGGGAGCAGTACTTC; cdr3_aa: CASRPHGGEQYF
v_call: TRBV14; d_call: .; j_call: TRBJ2-2; clone_size: many; cdr3_nt: TGTGCCAGCAGCCAGACAAGGGCTTGGACCGGGGAGCTGTTTTTT; cdr3_aa: CASSQTRAWTGELFF
v_call: TRBV6-5; d_call: .; j_call: TRBJ2-3; clone_size: .; cdr3_nt: TGTGCCAGCAGTTACGGGGGACGAACCGGGGAGCAGTATTTT; cdr3_aa: CASSYGGRTGEQYF
v_call: TRBV6-1; d_call: TRBD2; j_call: TRBJ2-3; clone_size: .; cdr3_nt: TGTGCCAGCAGTGTAGCGGGGCCGGGAGCCAAAAACACGCAGTATTTC; cdr3_aa: CASSVAGPGAKNTQYF
v_call: TRBV6-1; d_call: .; j_call: TRBJ2-3; clone_size: .; cdr3_nt: TGTGCCAGCGGGGGGCGCCGGGGGCCCGTCAGAGATACCCAGTATTTT; cdr3_aa: CASGGRRGPVRDTQYF
v_call: TRBV24-1; d_call: .; j_call: TRBJ2-4; clone_size: .; cdr3_nt: TGTGCCACCAGTGGGGGGCTCTGGGTCACAGACACGCAGTACTTC; cdr3_aa: CATSGGLWVTDTQYF
v_call: TRBV6-1; d_call: TRBD2; j_call: TRBJ2-3; clone_size: .; cdr3_nt: TGTGCCAGCATCTCGGGGGGGTGGGCGAAAAATACTCAGTATTTT; cdr3_aa: CASISGGWAKNTQYF
v_call: TRBV6-1; d_call: .; j_call: TRBJ2-4; clone_size: .; cdr3_nt: TGTGCCAGCTCCAAAGTCGGGCTAGCGAAAAACATTCAGTACTTT; cdr3_aa: CASSKVGLAKNIQYF
v_call: TRBV10-3; d_call: TRBD2; j_call: TRBJ2-5; clone_size: few; cdr3_nt: TGTGCCATCAGTGACGGGACTAGCGGGAGGGCCTCCCCAGAGACCCAGTACTTC; cdr3_aa: CAISDGTSGRASPETQYF
v_call: TRBV5-1; d_call: .; j_call: TRBJ2-1; clone_size: few; cdr3_nt: TGCGCCAGCAGCTCGGACGGACCAGCCTACAATGAGCAGTTCTTC; cdr3_aa: CASSSDGPAYNEQFF
v_call: TRBV10-1; d_call: .; j_call: TRBJ2-3; clone_size: .; cdr3_nt: TGCGCCAGCAGTACGACGGGCGGCGGAGAGTGTAACACAGATACGCAGTACTTT; cdr3_aa: CASSTTGGGECNTDTQYF
v_call: TRBV5-1; d_call: .; j_call: TRBJ1-1; clone_size: many; cdr3_nt: TGCGCCAGCAGCTTGTATGGGGTCACTGAAGCTTTCTTT; cdr3_aa: CASSLYGVTEAFF
v_call: TRBV10-2; d_call: TRBD2; j_call: TRBJ2-4; clone_size: .; cdr3_nt: TGCGCCAGCCGTGTCTCGGGGGGGCGAGCCAAAAACACGCAGTACTTT; cdr3_aa: CASRVSGGRAKNTQYF
v_call: TRBV9; d_call: .; j_call: TRBJ2-5; clone_size: many; cdr3_nt: TGTGCCAGCAGCGTAGAGGGAGAGACCCAGTACTTC; cdr3_aa: CASSVEGETQYF
v_call: TRBV27; d_call: .; j_call: TRBJ2-3; clone_size: .; cdr3_nt: TGCCGCATCTGTCGGCTGTCGGGCAAAAACACGCAGTACTTT; cdr3_aa: CRICRLSGKNTQYF
v_call: TRBV4-1; d_call: .; j_call: TRBJ2-3; clone_size: .; cdr3_nt: TGCGCCAGCAGCTCGGGACCCCGGGCTAAAGATACTCAGTATTTT; cdr3_aa: CASSSGPRAKDTQYF
v_call: TRBV5-1; d_call: TRBD1; j_call: TRBJ1-1; clone_size: many; cdr3_nt: TGCGCCAGCAGCTCTGGACAGGGGAACACTGAAGCTTTCTTT; cdr3_aa: CASSSGQGNTEAFF
v_call: TRBV4-2; d_call: TRBD1; j_call: TRBJ1-2; clone_size: few; cdr3_nt: TGTGCCAGCAGCCAAACCCGTACAGGGGGCGCGGAGGGCTACACCTTC; cdr3_aa: CASSQTRTGGAEGYTF
v_call: TRBV9; d_call: TRBD2; j_call: TRBJ2-3; clone_size: few; cdr3_nt: TGTGCCAGCAAGATGGGACTAGCGGTCACAGATACGCAGTATTTT; cdr3_aa: CASKMGLAVTDTQYF
v_call: TRBV9; d_call: .; j_call: TRBJ2-1; clone_size: many; cdr3_nt: TGTGCCAGCAGCCCCCGGCAGGGGCGGGAGAGATTCTACAATGAGCAGTTCTTC; cdr3_aa: CASSPRQGRERFYNEQFF
v_call: TRBV10-1; d_call: .; j_call: TRBJ2-5; clone_size: .; cdr3_nt: TGCGCCAGCACAGCGGGGCGCGGGGGCCGTGCCCAAGAGACTCAGTACTTC; cdr3_aa: CASTAGRGGRAQETQYF
v_call: TRBV24-1; d_call: .; j_call: TRBJ2-5; clone_size: many; cdr3_nt: TGTGCCACCACCTCCCGAGGGGAAGAGACCCAGTACTTC; cdr3_aa: CATTSRGEETQYF
v_call: TRBV11-3; d_call: TRBD2; j_call: TRBJ2-2; clone_size: .; cdr3_nt: TGTGCCAGCAGCCGTCCTAGCGGGAGTGGCACCGGGGAGCTGTTTTTT; cdr3_aa: CASSRPSGSGTGELFF
v_call: TRBV10-2; d_call: .; j_call: TRBJ2-4; clone_size: .; cdr3_nt: TGCGCGGGCCGCGGGTGCCGGGCCAAAAACATCCAGTACTTC; cdr3_aa: CAGRGCRAKNIQYF
v_call: TRBV11-3; d_call: TRBD2; j_call: TRBJ2-5; clone_size: .; cdr3_nt: TGTGCCAGCAGCAGAACTAGCGGGAGTGCCGGGACCCAGTACTTC; cdr3_aa: CASSRTSGSAGTQYF